This T cell receptor beta chain was sequenced for a study of cytomegalovirus exposure and HLA in healthy donors. Germline lookup yields CDR1 GTSNPN and CDR2 SVGIG (reference sequence). V lost 5 bases to trimming and J lost 0 bases; unmatched junction nucleotides: 4. The CDR3 is made up of 15 amino acids. The PCR made use of 60 Vbeta and 13 Jbeta primers. Using immunoSEQ multiplex PCR, the repertoire was profiled, and TCRdb retains in-frame clones only, with some absent. The table has under 150,000 clones, around four fifths seen once. The chain uses TRBV30 and TRBJ2-3; TRBD2 aligns across 11 bases. Material for sequencing was PBMCs. The clonotype was recovered from a boy aged 5-17 years in good health and CMV-seronegative. This CDR3 reads CAWQLAGASTDTQYF. As DNA, the CDR3 is TGTGCCTGGCAACTAGCGGGGGCTAGCACAGATACGCAGTATTTT.